This entry concerns a single T cell receptor (beta chain). The sample comes from a study of regulatory T cells in long-lasting Graves disease. Time point indicated: newly diagnosed GD, antithyroid drugs for less than 3 months. From PBMCs, RNA was extracted and then used to make the TCR library. Through Arm-PCR of CDR3 regions and iRepertoire HTBI primers, TCR beta libraries were built. TCRdb reprocessed the multiplex PCR reads with MiXCR, giving one entry per CDR3 protein. The data hold around 480,000 distinct CDR3 sequences, with 15% to 20% observed a single time. V gave up 5 bases and J gave up 7 bases, with 15 bases separating them. CDR3 length equals 14 residues. CDR1 is MGHRA, CDR2 YSYEKL, per germline. These data are also associated with another study on T cells in Graves' hyperthyroidism and ophthalmopathy.

The sequence came from a man aged 35 to 55 with Graves disease. Specimen: peripheral blood mononuclear cells (PBMCs), collected at new diagnosis, from a patient treated with antithyroid drugs. This chain connects TRBV4-1 to TRBJ2-1; D is perhaps TRBD1 or TRBD2 (5 bases each). The CDR3 nucleotides are TGCGCCAGCAGCTGGGACGACATAGGGAATGAGCAGTTCTTC. Its protein product is CASSWDDIGNEQFF.